This TCR beta chain was recorded in a study of control samples from healthy donors and cancer patients (dated by TCRdb to about 2020). Receptor libraries were prepared by the immunoSEQ multiplex PCR assay. TCRdb obtained this table from immuneACCESS and retained in-frame rearrangements with V and J assigned. These tables miss some clones; where compared with another copy, unresolved V genes account for less than half of the shortfall, and the remainder is unexplained. The sample yields about 170,000 clones; 88% were counted once. Approximately 4.9% of the sample is taken by the ten largest. Concerning this clone itself: Its antigen is unknown. Qualities for individual bases were not recorded, and no much larger clone is one base off.

Sequencing used blood. The source is a woman aged 25 to 39 in good health.

The CDR3 region reads CASSLTGGGAFF. The sequenced DNA is TGTGCCAGCAGTTTAACCGGGGGGGGAGCTTTCTTT. The chain links TRBV28 with TRBJ1-1; a tentative D call is TRBD1 (5 bases match). According to the germline V gene, CDR1 reads MDHEN and CDR2 reads SYDVKM. Trimming takes 2 bases from V and 10 bases from J, and the germline ends sit 11 bases apart. The cysteine opens and the phenylalanine closes a CDR3 of 12 amino acids. The DNA shown is the 36-base CDR3, in frame from base 1.